This T cell receptor (beta chain) originates from a study of blood T cell repertoires in COVID-19. Study in general: T cells, B-cell-depleted T cells, or PBMCs provided the cDNA or gDNA that served as material.

The assay was immunoSEQ multiplex PCR, and TCRdb's table has in-frame clones only and misses some. Found here are 200,000 to 300,000 clones, roughly 90% of them singletons; the top ten hold around 5.9%. The V gene's germline CDR1 is MDHEN and CDR2 SYDVKM. V dropped 3 bases and J dropped 0; count of bases not matched to a gene: 7. This CDR3 has 16 amino acids. The TCR sequence derives from a man in his fifties or sixties with acute or convalescent COVID-19. Sample: peripheral blood. V is TRBV28 and J is TRBJ2-5; TRBD2 agrees at 7 bases. CDR3 protein: CASSFGLAEYQETQYF. Written as DNA, the CDR3 is TGTGCCAGCAGTTTTGGGCTAGCGGAGTACCAAGAGACCCAGTACTTC.